The present TCR beta chain was sequenced within a study of blood T cell repertoires in COVID-19. In the original processing: Scientists estimated how many nucleated cells there were by amplifying reference gene primers. Clones were read by immunoSEQ multiplex PCR, and TCRdb kept only the in-frame ones, dropping some. The DNA was the basis for D and trimming; V, J and clone size are from that table. The profile covers some 100,000 clones, with roughly nine tenths appearing a single time and approximately 10% taken by the ten largest. Germline CDR1 LGHNA, CDR2 YNFKEQ. This CDR3 has 15 residues. Trimming shortened V by 4 bases and J by 1 base, and 10 bases separated the two germline ends.

The TCR was taken from a man aged 50-60 years with acute or convalescent COVID-19. Sequenced sample: peripheral blood. The chain recombines TRBV4-2 with TRBJ2-2; D is unresolved. CDR3 DNA sequence: TGTGCCAGCAGCCCGGTGACTGTGAACACCGGGGAGCTGTTTTTT. Translation: CASSPVTVNTGELFF.